This T cell receptor beta chain stems from a study of blood T cell repertoires in COVID-19. Looking at the study overall: Material from acute and convalescent COVID-19 was sourced from the United States, Italy and Spain. T cells, B-cell-depleted T cells, or PBMCs provided the cDNA or gDNA that served as material.

Germline V gene sequence: CDR1 SGDLS, CDR2 YYNGEE. The CDR3 spans 16 residues. Trimming pared 0 bases from V and 0 bases from J, leaving 7 bases between. Source study methods: How many nucleated cells were present was estimated from reference gene primer amplification. Measured with immunoSEQ multiplex PCR; TCRdb has only the in-frame clones, and not every one. V and J calls and clone size follow that table, whereas D and trimming were derived from the DNA. The data contain roughly 60,000 clones, around 87% of them singletons. The source material was peripheral blood. The chain is built from TRBV9 and TRBJ1-6; D possibly corresponds to TRBD1 (6 bases). The sequence came from a human donor in a cohort sampled during active COVID-19. CDR3 nucleotide sequence: TGTGCCAGCAGCGTAGAGGGGGACTCCTATAATTCACCCCTCCACTTT. Amino acid sequence: CASSVEGDSYNSPLHF.